The T cell receptor (beta chain) described here comes from a study of cytotoxic CD8 clonotypes in ibrutinib-treated CLL. Study-wide context: Overall, 25 or so responses were partial and 2 complete; following median roughly 62 months, approximately 15 patients stayed remitted and about 12 progressed. Response samples were taken after a median around eleven months of treatment, range 6 to 36.

Repertoires were generated with immunoSEQ multiplex PCR, while TCRdb's copy carries only in-frame clones and drops some. Of 65,000 to 85,000 clones in the sample, 90% were seen once. The germline V gene has CDR1 SGHNT and CDR2 YYREEE (reference sequence). V lost 5 bases, J lost 2 bases, and 12 bases stayed unmatched. The CDR3 loop spans 17 amino acids. This chain connects TRBV5-4 to TRBJ2-3; 9 positions agree with TRBD2. Specimen: PBMCs, collected after 12 months of ibrutinib treatment. This clonotype was obtained from a human donor with chronic lymphocytic leukemia. The CDR3 is CASSGRGAGGSTDTQYF. The CDR3 nucleotides are TGTGCCAGCAGTGGGAGGGGAGCGGGGGGTTCCACAGATACGCAGTATTTT. Variable domain in full (rest from reference TRBV5-4 and TRBJ2-3): ETGVTQSPTHLIKTRGQQVTLRCSSQSGHNTVSWYQQALGQGPQFIFQYYREEENGRGNFPPRFSGLQFPNYSSELNVNALELDDSALYLCASSGRGAGGSTDTQYFGPGTRLTVL.